The rows below give T cell receptor beta chains drawn from one sample of a study of T cell repertoires in aging, cancer and after chemotherapy. TCRdb reanalysed the multiplex PCR reads using MiXCR and keeps one entry per CDR3 protein. The data show more than 9,000 distinct CDR3 sequences, with 25% to 35% seen just once and roughly 3% held by the top ten. Input material: blood. All receptors come from a human donor in good health. CDR3s include the opening cysteine and the closing phenylalanine or tryptophan. D genes are given only for firm matches. For some rows the clone size is stated as once, few or many, or as a class when expanded; others skip it.

>.|TRBV5-6|TRBJ2-1|.
TGCGCCAGCAGCTTGGAGGAGCACAATGAGCAGTTCTTC
CASSLEEHNEQFF
>medium-sized|TRBV19|TRBJ2-2|.
TGTGCCAGTAGGACCAGGAACACCGGGGAGCTGTTTTTT
CASRTRNTGELFF
>medium-sized|TRBV29-1|TRBJ2-1|TRBD1
TGCAGCGTTCCCGGACAGGGGATCAATGAGCAGTTCTTC
CSVPGQGINEQFF
>few|TRBV27|TRBJ2-1|TRBD2
TGTGCCAGCAGATGGCAACTAGCGGGAAGGAATGAGCAGTTCTTC
CASRWQLAGRNEQFF
>.|TRBV6-5|TRBJ2-6|.
TGTGCCATCAGGGCGGCAGTTTCCTTCTCTGGGGCCAAGGTCCTGACTTTC
CAIRAAVSFSGAKVLTF
>few|TRBV19|TRBJ2-1|.
TGTGCAAGTAGCGCCTGGGAGAACAATGAGCAGTTCTTC
CASSAWENNEQFF
>medium-sized|TRBV6-1|TRBJ2-6|.
TGTGCCAGCAGTGAAGCGGGGGCTGGGGCCAACGTCCTGACTTTC
CASSEAGAGANVLTF
>.|TRBV6-6|TRBJ1-2|.
TGTGCCAGCGGAGACAGGCGCGGGGGCTACACCTTC
CASGDRRGGYTF
>few|TRBV6-1|TRBJ2-1|TRBD2
TGTGCCAGCACCAAAGGGACTAGCGGCCACAATGAGCAGTTCTTC
CASTKGTSGHNEQFF
>.|TRBV19|TRBJ2-5|.
TGTGCCAGTAGTATTCGGACGGGAACCCAAGAGACCCAGTACTTC
CASSIRTGTQETQYF
>.|TRBV4-3|TRBJ1-1|.
TGTGCCAGCAGCCCGGGGACGGCAGAAGCTTTCTTT
CASSPGTAEAFF
>medium-sized|TRBV27|TRBJ2-6|.
TGTGCCAGCAGTTTATCGGTGGGACGGCGCTCTGGGGCCAACGTCCTGACTTTC
CASSLSVGRRSGANVLTF
>.|TRBV19|TRBJ1-1|.
TGTGCCAGTATTGACGGGATGAACACTGAAGCTTTCTTT
CASIDGMNTEAFF
>.|TRBV19|TRBJ1-3|.
TGTGCCAGTAGTATCGCTTTGGGGGCTGGAAACACCATATATTTT
CASSIALGAGNTIYF
>.|TRBV5-6|TRBJ2-3|.
TGTGCCAGCAGCTTCGGCGGGGGCTCGCCGGATACGCAGTATTTT
CASSFGGGSPDTQYF
>.|TRBV27|TRBJ1-1|TRBD1
TGTGCCAGCAGCCGCCAGGGACAGGCGACTGAAGCTTTCTTT
CASSRQGQATEAFF
>few|TRBV18|TRBJ1-2|.
TGTGCCAGCTCACCGCAACACAGGGCTCGGGATGGCTACACCTTC
CASSPQHRARDGYTF
>.|TRBV6-1|TRBJ1-4|TRBD1
TGTGCCAGCAGGGACAGGCCCGGGGGGGATGAAAAACTGTTTTTT
CASRDRPGGDEKLFF
>medium-sized|TRBV15|TRBJ2-2|TRBD2
TGTGCCACCAGCAGAGGCGGCGGGGGACTAGCGGACACCGGGGAGCTGTTTTTT
CATSRGGGGLADTGELFF
>medium-sized|TRBV30|TRBJ1-6|.
TGTGCCTGGAGGAGGATGTCTAATTCACCCCTCCACTTT
CAWRRMSNSPLHF
>few|TRBV18|TRBJ2-3|TRBD1
TGTGCCAGCTCACCGCAACAGGGGGCGGGAGATACGCAGTATTTT
CASSPQQGAGDTQYF
>few|TRBV7-6|TRBJ2-1|.
TGTGCCAGCAGGGCAGGGTGGTTCGATGAGCAGTTCTTC
CASRAGWFDEQFF
>.|TRBV5-1|TRBJ2-1|TRBD2
TGCGCCAGCAGCTTGGGGGGAGGGTACGTCTACAATGAGCAGTTCTTC
CASSLGGGYVYNEQFF
>.|TRBV30|TRBJ2-5|.
TGTGCCTGGAGTGTCGGGGAGACCCAGTACTTC
CAWSVGETQYF
>.|TRBV20-1|TRBJ2-1|TRBD2
TGCAGTGCCAGCGGGAGCTCCTACAATGAGCAGTTCTTC
CSASGSSYNEQFF
>.|TRBV19|TRBJ1-2|.
TGTGCCAGTAGTATAAAAGGGCAGGGCTTCTATGGCTACACCTTC
CASSIKGQGFYGYTF
>.|TRBV18|TRBJ1-2|TRBD1
TGTGCCAGCTCCCCCGGGACAGGGGACAATGGCTACACCTTC
CASSPGTGDNGYTF
>.|TRBV24-1|TRBJ1-1|TRBD1
TGTGCCAGCAGTTCCGGACAGGGGGCCAACACTGAAGCTTTCTTT
CASSSGQGANTEAFF
>few|TRBV5-4|TRBJ2-1|.
TGTGCCAGCAGCTCCCCGCAGACAGGCGAGAATGAGCAGTTCTTC
CASSSPQTGENEQFF
>.|TRBV4-1|TRBJ2-7|.
TGTGCCAGCAGCCAAGATAATAGGGGACACAAGAGCTACGAGCAGTACTTC
CASSQDNRGHKSYEQYF
>few|TRBV19|TRBJ1-4|TRBD1
TGTGCCAGTAGTCCCAGGACAGGGTCGGCAACTAATGAAAAACTGTTTTTT
CASSPRTGSATNEKLFF
>.|TRBV6-5|TRBJ1-2|TRBD1
TGTGCCAGCAGCCGTTCGACAGGGGGAGACTATGGCTACACCTTC
CASSRSTGGDYGYTF
>few|TRBV5-6|TRBJ2-2|.
TGTGCCAGCAGCTTGGAAAATTACGCGAACACCGGGGAGCTGTTTTTT
CASSLENYANTGELFF
>.|TRBV28|TRBJ2-1|TRBD2
TGTGCCAGCAGTCGAAGGGAGGGACTAGCGGGGTACGATGAGCAGTTCTTC
CASSRREGLAGYDEQFF
>few|TRBV12-3/TRBV12-4|TRBJ1-1|TRBD1
TGTGCCAGCACCCAGACAGGGTTACTGCCTGAAGCTTTCTTT
CASTQTGLLPEAFF